The rows below give T cell receptor beta chains drawn from one sample of a study of T cells after yellow fever vaccination. TCRdb recomputed calls from the 5' RACE reads with MiXCR, one row per CDR3 protein. The table has approximately 32,000 distinct CDR3 sequences, 6.5% to 8.5% seen once; the top ten hold 20% to 25%. The starting material was PBMCs, either bulk or a sorted T-cell subset (CD4+, CD8+, memory, or dextramer-sorted; not recorded which), obtained on the day of the first yellow fever vaccination. Receptor source: a man between 18 and 35 years old who received the YFV17D yellow fever vaccine. CDR3s include the opening cysteine and the closing phenylalanine or tryptophan. The D gene is left open where the match is weak. Part of the rows lack a size; the others show once, few, many or a class for expanded clones.

J gene: TRBJ2-7
V gene: TRBV7-6
D gene: TRBD1
clone size: many
CDR3 protein: CASSLEQGVRYEQYF
CDR3 DNA: TGTGCCAGCAGCTTAGAGCAGGGGGTGAGGTACGAGCAGTACTTC

J gene: TRBJ1-6
V gene: TRBV6-7
D gene: .
clone size: .
CDR3 protein: CASSYWHEIHF
CDR3 DNA: TGTGCCAGCAGTTACTGGCATGAAATCCACTTT

J gene: TRBJ2-7
V gene: TRBV12-3/TRBV12-4
D gene: .
clone size: .
CDR3 protein: CASSVREVGNPSYEQYF
CDR3 DNA: TGTGCCAGCAGTGTCCGAGAGGTAGGGAACCCATCCTACGAGCAGTACTTC

J gene: TRBJ2-3
V gene: TRBV6-4
D gene: TRBD2
clone size: many
CDR3 protein: CATSKRGGTDTQYF
CDR3 DNA: TGTGCCACTTCCAAGCGGGGGGGAACAGATACGCAGTATTTT

J gene: TRBJ2-1
V gene: TRBV5-4
D gene: TRBD2
clone size: many
CDR3 protein: CASSWGLAGAIYNEQFF
CDR3 DNA: TGTGCCAGCAGCTGGGGACTAGCGGGGGCCATCTACAATGAGCAGTTCTTC

J gene: TRBJ1-1
V gene: TRBV18
D gene: .
clone size: many
CDR3 protein: CASSRAPPNTEAFF
CDR3 DNA: TGTGCCAGCTCACGGGCACCCCCGAACACTGAAGCTTTCTTT

J gene: TRBJ1-5
V gene: TRBV7-2
D gene: .
clone size: many
CDR3 protein: CASSLGGPGSNQPQHF
CDR3 DNA: TGTGCCAGCAGCTTAGGGGGGCCCGGGAGCAATCAGCCCCAGCATTTT

J gene: TRBJ1-1
V gene: TRBV7-2
D gene: .
clone size: many
CDR3 protein: CASSLYGTEAFF
CDR3 DNA: TGTGCCAGCAGCTTATATGGCACTGAAGCTTTCTTT

J gene: TRBJ2-1
V gene: TRBV5-4
D gene: TRBD2
clone size: many
CDR3 protein: CASSFPSGDYNEQFF
CDR3 DNA: TGTGCCAGCAGCTTTCCTAGCGGGGACTACAATGAGCAGTTCTTC

J gene: TRBJ1-5
V gene: TRBV28
D gene: .
clone size: many
CDR3 protein: CASTSGMEGNQPQHF
CDR3 DNA: TGTGCCAGCACCTCGGGAATGGAGGGCAATCAGCCCCAGCATTTT

J gene: TRBJ1-2
V gene: TRBV21-1
D gene: .
clone size: .
CDR3 protein: CASSSPLRQGDSYGYTF
CDR3 DNA: TGTGCCAGCAGCAGCCCTCTGCGACAGGGAGATTCCTATGGCTACACCTTC

J gene: TRBJ2-3
V gene: TRBV4-3
D gene: TRBD2
clone size: many
CDR3 protein: CASSQAPGLAPDTQYF
CDR3 DNA: TGCGCCAGCAGCCAGGCGCCGGGACTAGCGCCAGATACGCAGTATTTT

J gene: TRBJ2-7
V gene: TRBV18
D gene: .
clone size: .
CDR3 protein: CASSQRTDYEQYF
CDR3 DNA: TGTGCCAGCTCACAGAGGACAGACTACGAGCAGTACTTC

J gene: TRBJ2-1
V gene: TRBV5-4
D gene: TRBD2
clone size: few
CDR3 protein: CASSLGGGRYNEQFF
CDR3 DNA: TGTGCCAGCAGCTTGGGCGGGGGGCGCTACAATGAGCAGTTCTTC

J gene: TRBJ1-2
V gene: TRBV7-3
D gene: .
clone size: .
CDR3 protein: CASSLTGGDYGYTF
CDR3 DNA: TGTGCCAGCAGCTTAACGGGGGGTGACTATGGCTACACCTTC

J gene: TRBJ2-1
V gene: TRBV5-6
D gene: .
clone size: many
CDR3 protein: CASSLDPEQFF
CDR3 DNA: TGTGCCAGCAGCTTGGATCCTGAGCAGTTCTTC

J gene: TRBJ2-5
V gene: TRBV5-5
D gene: TRBD1
clone size: many
CDR3 protein: CASSLNRGHDEETQYF
CDR3 DNA: TGTGCCAGCAGCTTAAACAGGGGGCACGATGAGGAGACCCAGTACTTC

J gene: TRBJ1-6
V gene: TRBV28
D gene: .
clone size: many
CDR3 protein: CASSSATGNSPLHF
CDR3 DNA: TGTGCCAGCAGTTCAGCTACAGGGAATTCACCCCTCCACTTT

J gene: TRBJ2-3
V gene: TRBV4-2
D gene: .
clone size: many
CDR3 protein: CASSQEQFRGTDTQYF
CDR3 DNA: TGTGCCAGCAGCCAAGAGCAATTTAGGGGCACAGATACGCAGTATTTT

J gene: TRBJ2-1
V gene: TRBV9
D gene: .
clone size: many
CDR3 protein: CASSVADGAYNEQFF
CDR3 DNA: TGTGCCAGCAGCGTAGCTGATGGGGCCTACAATGAGCAGTTCTTC

J gene: TRBJ2-1
V gene: TRBV6-2/TRBV6-3
D gene: TRBD1
clone size: .
CDR3 protein: CASSRRTGNEQFF
CDR3 DNA: TGTGCCAGCAGTCGTAGGACAGGCAATGAGCAGTTCTTC

J gene: TRBJ1-5
V gene: TRBV4-1
D gene: .
clone size: .
CDR3 protein: CASSQHLGGAQPQHF
CDR3 DNA: TGCGCCAGCAGCCAGCACCTGGGAGGAGCTCAGCCCCAGCATTTT

J gene: TRBJ2-1
V gene: TRBV4-3
D gene: TRBD2
clone size: many
CDR3 protein: CASSQEATSGGAYEQFF
CDR3 DNA: TGCGCCAGCAGCCAAGAGGCGACTAGCGGGGGGGCCTATGAGCAGTTCTTC

J gene: TRBJ2-3
V gene: TRBV27
D gene: .
clone size: .
CDR3 protein: CASSLLGGTSTDTQYF
CDR3 DNA: TGTGCCAGCAGTTTACTAGGCGGAACTAGCACAGATACGCAGTATTTT

J gene: TRBJ2-1
V gene: TRBV20-1
D gene: TRBD2
clone size: many
CDR3 protein: CSARWSQRGAYNEQFF
CDR3 DNA: TGCAGTGCTAGATGGTCTCAGCGGGGAGCTTACAATGAGCAGTTCTTC

J gene: TRBJ1-2
V gene: TRBV6-1
D gene: TRBD1
clone size: few
CDR3 protein: CATDGQGRGYTF
CDR3 DNA: TGTGCCACGGACGGACAGGGTCGGGGCTACACCTTC

J gene: TRBJ2-5
V gene: TRBV10-3
D gene: .
clone size: many
CDR3 protein: CAISDPSGGLETQYF
CDR3 DNA: TGTGCCATCAGTGACCCCTCCGGAGGGTTGGAGACCCAGTACTTC

J gene: TRBJ2-3
V gene: TRBV4-3
D gene: TRBD2
clone size: many
CDR3 protein: CASSQDHRTREDTQYF
CDR3 DNA: TGCGCCAGCAGCCAAGATCACCGGACTAGGGAAGATACGCAGTATTTT

J gene: TRBJ1-5
V gene: TRBV6-6
D gene: .
clone size: few
CDR3 protein: CASSYGEQPQHF
CDR3 DNA: TGTGCCAGCAGTTACGGAGAACAGCCCCAGCATTTT

J gene: TRBJ2-7
V gene: TRBV29-1
D gene: .
clone size: many
CDR3 protein: CSVGRDTSSYEQYF
CDR3 DNA: TGCAGCGTTGGCCGGGACACCTCCTCCTACGAGCAGTACTTC

J gene: TRBJ2-7
V gene: TRBV14
D gene: TRBD2
clone size: many
CDR3 protein: CASSQISGGPTGEQYF
CDR3 DNA: TGTGCCAGCAGCCAAATTAGCGGGGGCCCGACGGGCGAGCAGTACTTC

J gene: TRBJ1-1
V gene: TRBV29-1
D gene: .
clone size: many
CDR3 protein: CSVARNTEAFF
CDR3 DNA: TGCAGCGTTGCAAGGAACACTGAAGCTTTCTTT

J gene: TRBJ1-3
V gene: TRBV6-5
D gene: .
clone size: many
CDR3 protein: CASSYSATTHTGNTIYF
CDR3 DNA: TGTGCCAGCAGTTACTCCGCAACCACACATACTGGAAACACCATATATTTT

J gene: TRBJ1-4
V gene: TRBV15
D gene: TRBD1
clone size: many
CDR3 protein: CATSDRVTEKLFF
CDR3 DNA: TGTGCCACCAGCGACAGGGTGACTGAAAAACTGTTTTTT

J gene: TRBJ2-5
V gene: TRBV2
D gene: TRBD2
clone size: many
CDR3 protein: CASSVALAGEETQYF
CDR3 DNA: TGTGCCAGCAGTGTAGCCCTAGCGGGGGAGGAGACCCAGTACTTC

J gene: TRBJ2-5
V gene: TRBV7-7
D gene: .
clone size: many
CDR3 protein: CASSLATLETQYF
CDR3 DNA: TGTGCTAGCAGCTTAGCGACTTTAGAGACCCAGTACTTC

J gene: TRBJ1-5
V gene: TRBV7-2
D gene: .
clone size: many
CDR3 protein: CASSLYGADQPQHF
CDR3 DNA: TGTGCCAGCAGCTTATACGGGGCGGATCAGCCCCAGCATTTT

J gene: TRBJ2-5
V gene: TRBV27
D gene: TRBD2
clone size: many
CDR3 protein: CASSMSGSGGGVETQYF
CDR3 DNA: TGTGCCAGCAGTATGTCTGGGAGCGGGGGTGGCGTAGAGACCCAGTACTTC

J gene: TRBJ2-1
V gene: TRBV23-1
D gene: .
clone size: many
CDR3 protein: CASSQLFF
CDR3 DNA: TGCGCCAGCAGTCAGCTGTTCTTC

J gene: TRBJ1-6
V gene: TRBV6-5
D gene: .
clone size: many
CDR3 protein: CASSLTQSSPLHF
CDR3 DNA: TGTGCCAGCAGTCTGACTCAGTCGTCACCCCTCCACTTT

J gene: TRBJ2-5
V gene: TRBV25-1
D gene: TRBD1
clone size: medium-sized
CDR3 protein: CASSEYKGQGVRAQTQYF
CDR3 DNA: TGTGCCAGCAGTGAATATAAGGGACAGGGGGTAAGGGCACAGACCCAGTACTTC

J gene: TRBJ1-5
V gene: TRBV5-6
D gene: .
clone size: many
CDR3 protein: CASSLHIRGSNQPQHF
CDR3 DNA: TGTGCCAGCAGCCTCCACATCCGCGGTAGCAATCAGCCCCAGCATTTT

J gene: TRBJ1-5
V gene: TRBV15
D gene: .
clone size: many
CDR3 protein: CATSRNVRQAQHF
CDR3 DNA: TGTGCCACCAGCAGAAACGTAAGGCAGGCCCAGCATTTT

J gene: TRBJ2-3
V gene: TRBV9
D gene: .
clone size: many
CDR3 protein: CASSARVSSTDTQYF
CDR3 DNA: TGTGCCAGCAGCGCCAGAGTCTCGAGCACAGATACGCAGTATTTT

J gene: TRBJ1-2
V gene: TRBV7-6
D gene: .
clone size: many
CDR3 protein: CASSPGGVANYGYTF
CDR3 DNA: TGTGCCAGCAGCCCCGGGGGGGTAGCTAACTATGGCTACACCTTC

J gene: TRBJ1-1
V gene: TRBV5-1
D gene: .
clone size: few
CDR3 protein: CASSLGAATEAFF
CDR3 DNA: TGCGCCAGCAGCTTGGGGGCGGCCACTGAAGCTTTCTTT

J gene: TRBJ1-1
V gene: TRBV5-5
D gene: .
clone size: many
CDR3 protein: CASSSQGRTEAFF
CDR3 DNA: TGTGCCAGCAGCTCGCAGGGAAGGACTGAAGCTTTCTTT

J gene: TRBJ2-7
V gene: TRBV2
D gene: TRBD1
clone size: .
CDR3 protein: CASSEALHGDRVWKAYEQYF
CDR3 DNA: TGTGCCAGCAGTGAAGCGCTTCACGGGGACAGGGTCTGGAAAGCCTACGAGCAGTACTTC

J gene: TRBJ2-5
V gene: TRBV2
D gene: TRBD1
clone size: many
CDR3 protein: CASSESGGGEETQYF
CDR3 DNA: TGTGCCAGCAGTGAATCAGGGGGCGGCGAAGAGACCCAGTACTTC

J gene: TRBJ2-4
V gene: TRBV20-1
D gene: TRBD2
clone size: many
CDR3 protein: CSAGDLAGGGKNIQYF
CDR3 DNA: TGCAGTGCGGGTGACCTAGCGGGGGGGGGCAAAAACATTCAGTACTTC